This TCR beta chain was sequenced during a study of blood T cell repertoires in COVID-19. Looked up from germline, CDR1 is LGHNA and CDR2 is YSLEER. The V end lost 0 bases, the J end lost 2 bases, and 10 bases lay between the germline ends. This CDR3 has 16 residues. Per the authors' pipeline: Amplification of reference gene primers was used by the study to estimate nucleated cell counts. Sequenced by immunoSEQ multiplex PCR; TCRdb stores in-frame clones only, minus some. V, J and clone size are taken as reported in that table, and D and trimming were inferred from the DNA itself. The sample consists of roughly 180,000 clones, roughly 90% of them appearing once.

V gene TRBV4-3 combines with J gene TRBJ1-4; D remains ambiguous. This TCR derives from a man aged 65 to 79 with active or convalescent COVID-19. Sequencing was performed on peripheral blood. CDR3 coding DNA: TGCGCCAGCAGCCAAGAGCTGGGCTGGACTAATGAAAAACTGTTTTTT. As protein: CASSQELGWTNEKLFF.